The source of this T cell receptor beta chain is a study of T cell responses to AZD1222 COVID-19 vaccine. General study findings and limits: The peak T cell response came first, and repertoires were sampled only after it.

TCRdb keeps only in-frame clones here, not all; method: immunoSEQ multiplex PCR. The sample has 95,000 to 150,000 clones, about 90% seen once; the top ten hold almost 5.5%. As to this clone: The antigen is unknown.

Between the trimmed V and J ends, which lost 0 bases and 8 bases, there was a span of 11 bases. The CDR3 covers 14 residues. CDR1 is SGHRS and CDR2 is YFSETQ in the germline V gene. The V call is TRBV5-1, the J call TRBJ1-4; D remains unclear. This sequence originates from an adult in good health. Material: peripheral blood, obtained on day 0 of AZD1222 vaccination. In nucleotides, the CDR3 is TGCGCCAGCAGCTTGGAGCCGGGATACGAAAAACTGTTTTTT. This translates into CASSLEPGYEKLFF. Full variable domain (rest looked up from reference TRBV5-1 and TRBJ1-4): KAGVTQTPRYLIKTRGQQVTLSCSPISGHRSVSWYQQTPGQGLQFLFEYFSETQRNKGNFPGRFSGRQFSNSRSEMNVSTLELGDSALYLCASSLEPGYEKLFFGSGTQLSVL.